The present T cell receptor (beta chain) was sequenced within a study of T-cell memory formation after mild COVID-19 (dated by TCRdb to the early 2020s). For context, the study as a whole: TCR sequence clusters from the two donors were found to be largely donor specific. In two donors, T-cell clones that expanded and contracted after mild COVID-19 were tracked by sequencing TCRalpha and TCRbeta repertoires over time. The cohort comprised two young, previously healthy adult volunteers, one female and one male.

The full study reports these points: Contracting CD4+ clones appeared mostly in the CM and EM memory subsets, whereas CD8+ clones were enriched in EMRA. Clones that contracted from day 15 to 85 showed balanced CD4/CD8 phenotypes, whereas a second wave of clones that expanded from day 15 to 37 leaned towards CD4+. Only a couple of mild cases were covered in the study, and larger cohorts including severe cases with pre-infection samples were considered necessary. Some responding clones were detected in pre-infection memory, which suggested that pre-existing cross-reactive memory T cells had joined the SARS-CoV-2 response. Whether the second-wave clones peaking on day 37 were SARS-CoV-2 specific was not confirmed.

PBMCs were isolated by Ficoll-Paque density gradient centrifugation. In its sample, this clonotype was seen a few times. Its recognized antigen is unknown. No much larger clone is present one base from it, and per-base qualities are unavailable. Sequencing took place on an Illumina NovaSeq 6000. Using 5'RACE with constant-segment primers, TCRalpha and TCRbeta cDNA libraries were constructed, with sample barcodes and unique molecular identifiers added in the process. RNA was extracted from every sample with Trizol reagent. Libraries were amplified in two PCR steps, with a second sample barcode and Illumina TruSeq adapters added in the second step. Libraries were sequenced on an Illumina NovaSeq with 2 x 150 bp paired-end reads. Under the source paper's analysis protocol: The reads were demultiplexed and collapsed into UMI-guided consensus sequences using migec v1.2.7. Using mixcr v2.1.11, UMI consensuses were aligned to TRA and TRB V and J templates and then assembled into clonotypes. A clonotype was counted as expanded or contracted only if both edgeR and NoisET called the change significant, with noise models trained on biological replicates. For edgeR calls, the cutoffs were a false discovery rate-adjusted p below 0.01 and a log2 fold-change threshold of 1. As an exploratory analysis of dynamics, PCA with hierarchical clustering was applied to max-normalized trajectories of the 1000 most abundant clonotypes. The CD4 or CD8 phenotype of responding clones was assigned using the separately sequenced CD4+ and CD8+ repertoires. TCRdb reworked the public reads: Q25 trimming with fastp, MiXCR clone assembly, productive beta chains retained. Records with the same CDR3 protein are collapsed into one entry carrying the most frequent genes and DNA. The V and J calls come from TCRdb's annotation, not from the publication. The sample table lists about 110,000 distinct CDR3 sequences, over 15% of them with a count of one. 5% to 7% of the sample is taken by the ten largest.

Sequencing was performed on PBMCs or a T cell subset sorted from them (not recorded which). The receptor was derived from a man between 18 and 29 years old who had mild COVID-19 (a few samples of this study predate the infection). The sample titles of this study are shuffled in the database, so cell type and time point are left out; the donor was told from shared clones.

The base sequence is TGCGCCAGCAGCAGAATATCTAGCACAGATACGCAGTATTTT. This codes for CASSRISSTDTQYF. The rearrangement combines TRBV5-1 with TRBJ2-3, with no D gene named confidently. The CDR3 has 14 amino acids, counting the end cysteine and phenylalanine. The retained sequence is limited to the CDR3, 42 bases, with the frame set at the first base. From the germline V gene, CDR1 is SGHRS and CDR2 is YFSETQ. V is reduced by 4 bases and J by 0 bases, leaving a spacing of 9 bases between them. The entire variable domain, with the stretches around the CDR3 drawn from the reference TRBV5-1 and TRBJ2-3 proteins, is KAGVTQTPRYLIKTRGQQVTLSCSPISGHRSVSWYQQTPGQGLQFLFEYFSETQRNKGNFPGRFSGRQFSNSRSEMNVSTLELGDSALYLCASSRISSTDTQYFGPGTRLTVL.